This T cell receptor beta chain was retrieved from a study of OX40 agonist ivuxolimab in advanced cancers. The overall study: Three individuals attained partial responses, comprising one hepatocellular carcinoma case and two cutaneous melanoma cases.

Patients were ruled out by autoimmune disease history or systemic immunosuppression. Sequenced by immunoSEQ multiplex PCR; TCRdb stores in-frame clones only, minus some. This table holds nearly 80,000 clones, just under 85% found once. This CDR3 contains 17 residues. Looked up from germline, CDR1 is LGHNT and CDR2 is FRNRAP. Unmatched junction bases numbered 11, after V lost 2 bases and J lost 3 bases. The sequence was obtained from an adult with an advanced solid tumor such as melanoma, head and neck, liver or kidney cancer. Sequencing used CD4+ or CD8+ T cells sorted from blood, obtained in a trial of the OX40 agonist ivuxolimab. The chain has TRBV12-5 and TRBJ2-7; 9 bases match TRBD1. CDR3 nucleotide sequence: TGTGCTAGTGGTTTGTCCCCCCAGACAGGGGGGGTCTACGAGCAGTACTTC. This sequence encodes CASGLSPQTGGVYEQYF.